This T cell receptor beta chain was documented in a study of shared clonotypes between healthy human individuals (dated by TCRdb to about 2020). As for the study more broadly: A few men and a couple of women, aged 18 to 49 years, made up the cohort. Libraries were prepared and TCR repertoires were sequenced by different laboratories using diverse techniques, in order to increase sequencing depth and limit assay-specific biases. Between about 0.85 and 10 billion PBMCs per donor were obtained by leukapheresis. For each donor, three plates each were used for CD4 naive and CD4 memory, two plates were used for CD8 naive, and one plate was used for CD8 memory. To estimate repertoire size and how much clonotype sharing occurs between individuals, the study deeply sequenced the blood TCR repertoires of five healthy adults.

For this chain, trimming is 4 bases at the V end and 5 bases at the J end, and the number of junction bases without a gene match is 0. The germline V gene provides CDR1 KGHSH and CDR2 LQKENI. The CDR3 goes from the cysteine to the phenylalanine over 13 residues. The entry retains the CDR3 DNA only, 39 bases that are in frame from base 1. Study-wide conclusions, independent of this receptor: Estimated clonotype richness was generally larger for naive than for memory subsets. Higher generation probabilities were observed for clonotypes shared by all four sorted-subset donors than for non-shared clonotypes. Pairwise subsampling indicated that sequencing depth was expected to affect the degree of clonotype sharing among donors. Because the study included a small number of donors, the genetic and exposure-history diversity represented was limited. Across a handful of donors, approximately 4.9% of naive CD4, roughly 3.5% of naive CD8, approximately 2.5% of memory CD4, and approximately 0.4% of memory CD8 clonotypes were shared. Even with the large sequencing depth, rarefaction of the sorted-subset datasets indicated that sequencing was incomplete. Sampling was limited to blood, and TCR repertoires in tissue likely differ from TCR repertoires in blood.

Using the deep immunoSEQ assay, TCR CDR3 regions were amplified from genomic DNA by multiplex PCR. Extracted genomic DNA from each cell subset was spread evenly across all wells of several immunoSEQ 96-well plates, with each plate serving as a replicate. For sorted subsets, roughly 190 ng of genomic DNA, equivalent to 25,000 to 30,000 T cell genomes, went into each replicate PCR. The purified libraries were quantified using a Qubit 3.0 fluorometer, sized with a Bioanalyzer 2100, and then quantified again using the KAPA Library Quantification kit. A separate single-read 150-cycle Illumina NextSeq 550 flow cell was used to sequence each immunoSEQ 96-well plate. On the authors' methods: Because the immunoSEQ output included only junctional sequences and no quality scores, the filtering could not be the same as the filtering used for full-length reads. Sequences were annotated with PyIR, a Python wrapper for IgBLAST v1.9, using IMGT germline references to assign V/J genes and CDR3. Reads with weak V/J assignments (E-value above 1e-6), missing CDR3, stop codons, out-of-frame junctions, or ambiguous translated residues were removed. V3J clonotypes were defined by identical inferred V gene, J gene, and CDR3 amino acid sequence. Percentage overlap between repertoires was computed as shared unique clonotypes divided by the size of the smaller repertoire. Repertoire richness was assessed with RTK rarefaction, the Chao1 estimator, and Recon v2.1 estimates of unobserved clonotypes. Generation probabilities were computed with OLGA for all TCRbeta clonotypes obtained by the gDNA method from several donors. This immuneACCESS table, as held by TCRdb, lists in-frame sequences with V and J called but not all clones. Of the missing ones, under half trace to an unresolved V gene in checked studies; the others have no known cause. V, J and clone size are those of that table, while D and trimming were read from the DNA. In all, the sample holds about 1.1 million clones, and 70% to 80% of those were seen once. The top ten clones comprise almost 0.9% of the sample.

This clone was observed a handful of times. Its antigen target is currently unknown. There are no base qualities to consult, and no much larger clone falls within one base. At the DNA level, this CDR3 is encoded by other sequences in the same sample as well. The donors were healthy, HIV-negative adults who had no recently reported acute infections or vaccinations. Every donor was a Caucasian adult residing in Nashville, Tennessee, USA. CD4+ T cells were enriched through magnetic negative selection, after which naive cells were positively selected on CD45RA and the remaining negative fraction served as the memory subset. Blood was obtained by leukapheresis, after which PBMCs were separated by Ficoll-Histopaque density gradient centrifugation and cryopreserved in liquid nitrogen vapor phase. Analytical flow cytometry was used to check the purity and quantity of every magnetically sorted T cell population. From each sorted fraction, genomic DNA was isolated and quantified by UV absorbance on a Nanodrop 2000c.

This sequence uses TRBV18 and TRBJ2-7, with TRBD2 matching 12 junction bases. This clonotype was sampled from a young man in good health. Some clones in this sample may be carry-over from other donors' samples. The sequenced material came from memory CD4+ T cells from PBMCs. According to the study, the label for this sample's cell subset or site signals: CD45RA-negative fraction. The sequenced DNA: TGTGCCAGCTCACGACTAGCGGGAGACGAGCAGTACTTC. This translates into CASSRLAGDEQYF.